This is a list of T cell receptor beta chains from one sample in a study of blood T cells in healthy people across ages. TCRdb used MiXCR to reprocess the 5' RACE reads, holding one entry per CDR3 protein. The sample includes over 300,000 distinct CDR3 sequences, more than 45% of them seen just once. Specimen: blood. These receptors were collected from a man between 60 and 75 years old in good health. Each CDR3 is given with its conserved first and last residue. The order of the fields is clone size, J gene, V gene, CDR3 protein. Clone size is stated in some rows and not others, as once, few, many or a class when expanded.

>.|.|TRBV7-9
CASSDYRDRTYEQYF
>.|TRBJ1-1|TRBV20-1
CSARIDRVNTEAFF
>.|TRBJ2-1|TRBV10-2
CASSERGGGGNYNEQFF
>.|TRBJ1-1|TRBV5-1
CASNEVPRDLNTEAFF
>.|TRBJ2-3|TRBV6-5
CASSYVRGRDTQYF
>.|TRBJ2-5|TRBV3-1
CASSQDQRLAGSQETQYF
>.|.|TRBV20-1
CSANEWSGRVPYEQYF
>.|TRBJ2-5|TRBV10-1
CASSETRWETQYF
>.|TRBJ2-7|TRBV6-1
CASKASGTSSYEQYF
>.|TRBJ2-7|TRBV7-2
CASSLRVGPYEQYF
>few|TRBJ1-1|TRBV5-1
CASMQGPNTEAFF
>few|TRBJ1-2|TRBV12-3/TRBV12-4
CASSPEMRLGYTF
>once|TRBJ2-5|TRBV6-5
CASSYIALLAGGRNEQYF
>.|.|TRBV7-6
CASSSQQGSYEQYF
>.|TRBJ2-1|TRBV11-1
CASSGPTYNEQFF
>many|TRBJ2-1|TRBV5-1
CASSQAGAPNEQFF
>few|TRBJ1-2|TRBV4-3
CASSQGWRENYGYTF
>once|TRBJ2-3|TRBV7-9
CATVPLTDTQYF
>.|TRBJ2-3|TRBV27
CARGRGQDSRWADTQYF
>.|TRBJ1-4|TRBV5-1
CASSSNPATNEKLFF
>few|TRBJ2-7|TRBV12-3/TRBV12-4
CASSLRETGYEQYF
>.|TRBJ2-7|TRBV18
CASSSGALYEQYF
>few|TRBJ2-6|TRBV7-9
CASSSRRSGANVLTF
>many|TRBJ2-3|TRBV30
CAWRTGFDSDTQYF
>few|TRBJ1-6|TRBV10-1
CAGGDGRPYNSPLHF
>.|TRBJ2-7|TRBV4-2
CASSQESRLAGGWEQYF
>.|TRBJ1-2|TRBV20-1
CSGTGGEYGYTF
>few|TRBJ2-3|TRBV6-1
CASTRGGPASTDTQYF
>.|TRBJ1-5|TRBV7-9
CASSLAYQPQHF
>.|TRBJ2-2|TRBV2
CASMGVFGELFF
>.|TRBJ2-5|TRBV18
CASSPSTVQQETQYF
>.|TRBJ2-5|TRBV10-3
CAISGGVLQETQYF
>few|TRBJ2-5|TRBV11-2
CASSSFNQETQYF
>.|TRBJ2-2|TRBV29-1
CSVKGTGTANTGGLFF
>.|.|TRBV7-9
CASSQGLGGLETQYF
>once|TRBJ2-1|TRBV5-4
CASSLAATQYNEQFF
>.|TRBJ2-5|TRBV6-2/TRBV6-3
CASSYLAGGVGEQYF
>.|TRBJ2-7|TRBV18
CASSPRDQGNEQYF
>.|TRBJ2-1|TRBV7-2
CASSKAAGPYNEQFF
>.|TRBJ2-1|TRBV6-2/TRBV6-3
CASSPGRGEQFF
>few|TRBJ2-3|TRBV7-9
CASSNSIRALQTDTQYF
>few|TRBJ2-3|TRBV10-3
CAISPALSSTDTQYF